This T cell receptor beta chain was sequenced in a study of OX40 agonist ivuxolimab in advanced cancers. On the study more broadly: Patients enrolled in dose escalation were diagnosed with hepatocellular carcinoma, melanoma, renal cell or head and neck cancer. Mean age 60 years, range 23 to 79; roughly 82% male. Overall study results and limits: CD8+ T cells were the subset that, on average, had more expanded clones than CD4+.

Turning to this clone: Its antigen is currently unknown.

The CDR3 covers 13 residues. CDR1 is MNHEY and CDR2 is SVGAGI in the germline V gene. The germline V and J ends were trimmed by 2 bases and 8 bases, with 12 bases remaining between them. Here immunoSEQ multiplex PCR was the method, and the copy in TCRdb shows in-frame clones only, minus some. The sample carries tens of thousands of clones, 90% recorded once. This TCR was sampled from an adult with an advanced solid tumor such as melanoma, head and neck, liver or kidney cancer. J is TRBJ1-2 and V is TRBV6-5; D might be TRBD1 (6 bases). The specimen was CD4+ or CD8+ T cells sorted from blood, collected in a trial of the OX40 agonist ivuxolimab. CDR3: CASSYAGAGGYTF. For the CDR3, the DNA is TGTGCCAGCAGTTACGCAGGGGCGGGAGGCTACACCTTC.